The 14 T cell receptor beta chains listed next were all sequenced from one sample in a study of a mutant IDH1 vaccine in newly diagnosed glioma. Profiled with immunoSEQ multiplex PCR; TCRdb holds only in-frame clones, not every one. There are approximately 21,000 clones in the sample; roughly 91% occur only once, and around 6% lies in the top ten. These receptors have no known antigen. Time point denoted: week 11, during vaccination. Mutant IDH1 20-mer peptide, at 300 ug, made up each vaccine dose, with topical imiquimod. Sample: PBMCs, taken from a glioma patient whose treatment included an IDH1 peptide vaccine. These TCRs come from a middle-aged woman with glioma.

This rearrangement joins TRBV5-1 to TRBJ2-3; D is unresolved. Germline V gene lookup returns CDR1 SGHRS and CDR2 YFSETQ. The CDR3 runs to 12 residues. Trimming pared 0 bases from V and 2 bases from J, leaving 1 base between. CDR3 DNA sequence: TGCGCCAGCAGCTTGGCCACAGATACGCAGTATTTT. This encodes CASSLATDTQYF. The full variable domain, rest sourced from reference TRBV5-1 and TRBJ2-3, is KAGVTQTPRYLIKTRGQQVTLSCSPISGHRSVSWYQQTPGQGLQFLFEYFSETQRNKGNFPGRFSGRQFSNSRSEMNVSTLELGDSALYLCASSLATDTQYFGPGTRLTVL.

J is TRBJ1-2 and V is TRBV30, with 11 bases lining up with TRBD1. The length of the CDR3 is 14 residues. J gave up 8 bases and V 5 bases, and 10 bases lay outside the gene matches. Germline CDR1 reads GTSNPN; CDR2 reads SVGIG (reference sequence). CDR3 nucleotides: TGTGCCTGGGCCGGGACAGGGGGATTGAGAGGCTACACCTTC. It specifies CAWAGTGGLRGYTF.

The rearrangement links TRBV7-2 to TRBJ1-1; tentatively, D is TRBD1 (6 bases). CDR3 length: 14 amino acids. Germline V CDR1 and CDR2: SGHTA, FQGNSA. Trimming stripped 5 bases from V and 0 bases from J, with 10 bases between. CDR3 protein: CASSIQGLNTEAFF. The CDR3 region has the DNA TGTGCCAGCAGCATACAGGGCCTGAACACTGAAGCTTTCTTT.

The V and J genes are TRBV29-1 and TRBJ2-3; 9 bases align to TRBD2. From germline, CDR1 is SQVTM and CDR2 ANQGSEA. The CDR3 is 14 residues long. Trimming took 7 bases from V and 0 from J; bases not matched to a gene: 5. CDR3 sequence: CSARSGRSTDTQYF. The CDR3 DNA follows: TGCAGCGCCCGGAGCGGGAGGAGCACAGATACGCAGTATTTT.

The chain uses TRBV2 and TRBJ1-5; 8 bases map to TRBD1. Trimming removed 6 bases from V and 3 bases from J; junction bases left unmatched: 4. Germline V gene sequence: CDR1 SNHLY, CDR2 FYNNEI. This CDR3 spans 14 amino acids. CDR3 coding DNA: TGTGCCAGCAGCGGACAGGGTCACAATCAGCCCCAGCATTTT. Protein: CASSGQGHNQPQHF.

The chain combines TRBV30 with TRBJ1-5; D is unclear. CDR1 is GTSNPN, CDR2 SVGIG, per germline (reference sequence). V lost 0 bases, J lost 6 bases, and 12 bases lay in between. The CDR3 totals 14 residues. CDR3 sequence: CAWSVGIAGQPQHF. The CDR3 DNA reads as TGTGCCTGGAGTGTAGGGATAGCAGGTCAGCCCCAGCATTTT.

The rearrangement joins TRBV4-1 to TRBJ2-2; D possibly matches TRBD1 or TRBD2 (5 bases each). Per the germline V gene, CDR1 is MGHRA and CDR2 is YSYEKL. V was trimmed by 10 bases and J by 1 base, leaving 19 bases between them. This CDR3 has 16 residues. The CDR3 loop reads CATSRVGRRNTGELFF. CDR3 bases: TGCGCCACTTCTAGAGTGGGACGGAGGAACACCGGGGAGCTGTTTTTT.

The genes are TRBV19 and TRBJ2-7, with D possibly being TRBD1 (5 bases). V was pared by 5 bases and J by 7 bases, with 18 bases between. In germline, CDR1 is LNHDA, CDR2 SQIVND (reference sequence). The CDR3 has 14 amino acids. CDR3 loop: CASSSGHAKLEQYF. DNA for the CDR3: TGTGCCAGTAGTTCCGGACACGCAAAGTTGGAGCAGTACTTC.

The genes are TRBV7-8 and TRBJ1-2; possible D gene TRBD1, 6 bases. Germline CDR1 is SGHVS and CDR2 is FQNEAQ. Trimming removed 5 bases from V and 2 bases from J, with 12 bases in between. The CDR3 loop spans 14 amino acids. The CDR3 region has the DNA TGTGCCAGCAGCCCCTCAGGGGCCAACTATGGCTACACCTTC. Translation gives CASSPSGANYGYTF.

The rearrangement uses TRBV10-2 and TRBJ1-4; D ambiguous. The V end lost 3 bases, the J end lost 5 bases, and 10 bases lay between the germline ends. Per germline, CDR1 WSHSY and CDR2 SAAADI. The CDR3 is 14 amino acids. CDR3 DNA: TGCGCCAGCAGTGACCAAGGGCCAAATGAAAAACTGTTTTTT. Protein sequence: CASSDQGPNEKLFF.

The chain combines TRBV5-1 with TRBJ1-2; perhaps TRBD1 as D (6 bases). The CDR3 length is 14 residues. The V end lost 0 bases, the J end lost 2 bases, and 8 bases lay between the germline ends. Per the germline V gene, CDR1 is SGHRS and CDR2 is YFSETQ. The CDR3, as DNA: TGCGCCAGCAGCTTGGGGAGGGGGAACTATGGCTACACCTTC. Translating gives CASSLGRGNYGYTF.

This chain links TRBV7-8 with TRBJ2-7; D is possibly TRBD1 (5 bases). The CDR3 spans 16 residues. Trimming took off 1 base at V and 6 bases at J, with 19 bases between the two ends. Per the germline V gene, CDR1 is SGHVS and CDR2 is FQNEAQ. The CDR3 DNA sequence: TGTGCCAGCAGCTTAGACCGAATACCCAGGGTAGGCGAGCAGTACTTC. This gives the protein CASSLDRIPRVGEQYF.

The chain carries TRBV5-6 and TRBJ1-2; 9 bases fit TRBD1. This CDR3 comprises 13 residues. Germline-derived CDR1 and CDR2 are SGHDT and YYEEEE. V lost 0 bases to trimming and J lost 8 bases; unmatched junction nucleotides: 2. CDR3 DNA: TGTGCCAGCAGCTTGGGGGACAGGGACGGCTACACCTTC. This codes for CASSLGDRDGYTF.

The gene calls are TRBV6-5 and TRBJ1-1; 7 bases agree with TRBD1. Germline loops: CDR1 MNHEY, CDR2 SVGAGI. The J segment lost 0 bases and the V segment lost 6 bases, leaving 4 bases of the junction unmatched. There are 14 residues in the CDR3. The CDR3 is CASRRDSLNTEAFF. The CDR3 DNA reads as TGTGCCAGCAGGCGGGACAGTTTGAACACTGAAGCTTTCTTT.